Below, 11 T cell receptor beta chains from the same sample are listed, as sequenced in a study of technical replicates of blood from a handful of donors. Repertoires were generated with immunoSEQ multiplex PCR, while TCRdb's copy carries only in-frame clones and drops some. This sample carries 74,000 or so clones, about 92% of them seen once, and the ten largest clones take about 0.37%. The specimen sequenced was T cells isolated from PBMCs. The receptors stem from a human donor in good health.

The J gene is TRBJ1-2, the V gene TRBV23-1; TRBD1 matches 7 bases. TRBV23-1 is marked as an open reading frame, function uncertain. V was pared by 7 bases and J by 4 bases, with 6 bases of the junction left unmatched. The length of the CDR3 is 13 residues. In nucleotides, the CDR3 is TGCGCCAGCACTGGACAGGATCTCTATGGCTACACCTTC. This encodes CASTGQDLYGYTF.

This clone is a singleton in its sample. The chain is built from TRBV6-5 and TRBJ2-2; 9 positions match TRBD2. The CDR3 totals 14 residues. The germline V gene has CDR1 MNHEY and CDR2 SVGAGI. With V trimmed by 7 bases and J by 7 bases, 7 bases remained unmatched. The CDR3 is CASISAAGGGELFF. CDR3 DNA: TGTGCCAGCATCTCCGCAGCGGGGGGCGGGGAGCTGTTTTTT.

The gene calls are TRBV19 and TRBJ1-4; 9 nucleotides match TRBD1. Germline CDR1 is LNHDA and CDR2 is SQIVND (reference sequence). J lost 3 bases, V lost 5 bases, and 4 bases had no gene match. This CDR3 has 15 amino acids. The CDR3 spells CASSPRTGANEKLFF. As DNA, the CDR3 is TGTGCCAGTAGTCCTCGGACAGGGGCTAATGAAAAACTGTTTTTT.

This chain joins TRBV6-5 and TRBJ2-1, with 8 bases fitting TRBD1. This CDR3 comprises 13 residues. J lost 8 bases, V lost 8 bases, and 8 bases had no gene match. Germline CDR1 reads MNHEY; CDR2 reads SVGAGI. The CDR3 region is CASGRQGSDEQFF. CDR3 sequence (DNA): TGTGCCAGCGGACGACAGGGGTCGGATGAGCAGTTCTTC.

V gene TRBV7-8 combines with J gene TRBJ2-3; 16 positions match TRBD2. The CDR3 is made up of 17 amino acids. Germline V gene lookup returns CDR1 SGHVS and CDR2 FQNEAQ. J lost 3 bases, V lost 4 bases, and 4 bases had no gene match. The chain's CDR3 is CASSWGLAGGFTDTQYF. The CDR3 DNA reads TGTGCCAGCAGCTGGGGACTAGCGGGAGGGTTTACAGATACGCAGTATTTT.

V is TRBV6-1 and J is TRBJ2-6, with TRBD2 as a possible D gene (6 bases). The CDR3 loop spans 16 amino acids. The V end was cut by 2 bases, the J end by 2 bases, with 10 bases between. CDR1 is MNHNS, CDR2 SASEGT, per germline. The CDR3 DNA reads as TGTGCCAGCAGTGAACAGGGAGGAGCTGGGGCCAACGTCCTGACTTTC. Translating gives CASSEQGGAGANVLTF.

The rearrangement uses TRBV7-8 and TRBJ2-7; D call uncertain. Per germline, CDR1 SGHVS and CDR2 FQNEAQ. The CDR3 is 12 amino acids. Trimming cost V 1 base and J 4 bases, with 5 bases left between them. The CDR3 DNA follows: TGTGCCAGCAGCTTAGTCCTTTACGAGCAGTACTTC. This sequence encodes CASSLVLYEQYF.

This clone has just one count. V usage is TRBV11-2 and J usage is TRBJ2-1; 10 bases map to TRBD2. Germline values: CDR1 SGHAT, CDR2 FQNNGV. V gave up 1 base and J gave up 4 bases; unmatched junction bases: 4. The CDR3 has 16 amino acids. CDR3 loop: CASSLASGSGYNEQFF. The CDR3 nucleotides are TGTGCCAGCAGCTTAGCTAGCGGGAGTGGGTACAATGAGCAGTTCTTC.

The chain employs TRBV6-6 and TRBJ2-5; 7 bases fit TRBD2. Germline V gene sequence: CDR1 MNHNY, CDR2 SVGAGI (reference sequence). Trimming removed 11 bases from V and 1 base from J; junction bases left unmatched: 13. The CDR3 has 15 residues. CDR3 sequence reads: CAGFDSSSGQETQYF. The CDR3, as DNA: TGTGCCGGTTTCGACTCTTCTAGCGGCCAAGAGACCCAGTACTTC.

This chain joins TRBV4-3 and TRBJ2-5; D is ambiguous. CDR3 size: 15 residues. The V gene lost 0 bases and the J gene lost 4 bases, with 12 bases spanning the gap. Germline values: CDR1 LGHNA, CDR2 YSLEER. CDR3: CASSQEFRAPETQYF. CDR3 DNA sequence: TGCGCCAGCAGCCAAGAATTTCGAGCCCCAGAGACCCAGTACTTC.

The chain recombines TRBV2 with TRBJ2-7, with 11 bases aligning to TRBD1. With 5 bases clipped from V and 7 bases from J, the junction kept 10 bases outside the gene matches. Germline lookup yields CDR1 SNHLY and CDR2 FYNNEI. The CDR3 length is 15 residues. The DNA of the CDR3 is TGTGCCAGCAGTCCAAGGACAGGGGGCGAGGAAGAGCAGTACTTC. It is translated as CASSPRTGGEEEQYF.